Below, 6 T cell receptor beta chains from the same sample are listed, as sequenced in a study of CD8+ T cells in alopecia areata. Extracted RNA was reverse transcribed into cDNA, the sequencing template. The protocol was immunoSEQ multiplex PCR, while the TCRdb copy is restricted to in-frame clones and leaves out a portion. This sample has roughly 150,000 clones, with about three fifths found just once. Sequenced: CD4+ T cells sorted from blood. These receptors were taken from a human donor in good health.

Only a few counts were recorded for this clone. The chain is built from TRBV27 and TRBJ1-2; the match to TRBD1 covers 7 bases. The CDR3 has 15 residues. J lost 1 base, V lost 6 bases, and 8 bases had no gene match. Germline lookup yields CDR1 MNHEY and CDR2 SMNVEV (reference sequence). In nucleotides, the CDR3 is TGTGCCAGCAGGCGCGGGACAGCTGATAACTATGGCTACACCTTC. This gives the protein CASRRGTADNYGYTF.

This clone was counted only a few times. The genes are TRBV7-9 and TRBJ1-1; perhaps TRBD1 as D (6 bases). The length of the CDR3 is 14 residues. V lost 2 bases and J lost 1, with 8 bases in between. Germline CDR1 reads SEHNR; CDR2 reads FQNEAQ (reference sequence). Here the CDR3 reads CASSLMTGNTEAFF. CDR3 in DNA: TGTGCCAGCAGCTTAATGACAGGGAACACTGAAGCTTTCTTT. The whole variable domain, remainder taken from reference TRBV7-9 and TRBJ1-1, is DTGVSQNPRHKITKRGQNVTFRCDPISEHNRLYWYRQTLGQGPEFLTYFQNEAQLEKSRLLSDRFSAERPKGSFSTLEIQRTEQGDSAMYLCASSLMTGNTEAFFGQGTRLTVV.

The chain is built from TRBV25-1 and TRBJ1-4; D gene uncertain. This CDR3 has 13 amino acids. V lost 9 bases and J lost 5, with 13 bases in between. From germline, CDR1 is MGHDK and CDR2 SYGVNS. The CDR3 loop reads CASVGWENEKLFF. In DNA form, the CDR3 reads TGTGCCAGTGTGGGCTGGGAAAATGAAAAACTGTTTTTT.

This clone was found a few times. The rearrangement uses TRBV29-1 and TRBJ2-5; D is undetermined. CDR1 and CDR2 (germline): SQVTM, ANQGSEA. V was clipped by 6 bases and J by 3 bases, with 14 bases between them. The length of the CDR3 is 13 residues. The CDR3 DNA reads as TGCAGCGTCATACGACAAGAAGAAGAGACCCAGTACTTC. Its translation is CSVIRQEEETQYF.

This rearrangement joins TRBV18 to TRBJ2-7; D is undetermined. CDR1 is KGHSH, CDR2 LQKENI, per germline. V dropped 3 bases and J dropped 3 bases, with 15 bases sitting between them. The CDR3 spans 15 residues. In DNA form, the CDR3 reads TGTGCCAGCTCACCGACCTTACAGAATCACTACGAGCAGTACTTC. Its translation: CASSPTLQNHYEQYF.

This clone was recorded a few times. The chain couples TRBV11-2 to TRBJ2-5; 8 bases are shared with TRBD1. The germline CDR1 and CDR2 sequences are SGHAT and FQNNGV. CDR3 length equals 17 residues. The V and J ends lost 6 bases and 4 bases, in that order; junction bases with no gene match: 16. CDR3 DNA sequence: TGTGCCAGCAGTCAAAGAGCCCTTGCCAGGGGGCGAGAGACCCAGTACTTC. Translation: CASSQRALARGRETQYF.